These 8 T cell receptor beta chains share one sample of origin, sequenced in a study of technical replicates of blood from several donors. Method: immunoSEQ multiplex PCR; TCRdb's copy keeps in-frame clones and lacks some. The sample shows about 83,000 clones, 90% to 95% of them seen only once. The specimen was T cells isolated from PBMCs. The receptors here all came from a human donor in good health.

This clone was seen only once. The chain couples TRBV5-1 to TRBJ2-7; 12 positions agree with TRBD2. The CDR3 runs 14 residues. The trim removed 4 bases at V and 5 bases at J, leaving 4 bases unmatched. Germline V gene lookup returns CDR1 SGHRS and CDR2 YFSETQ. CDR3 in DNA: TGCGCCAGCAGCAACCTAGCGGGAGGGGACGAGCAGTACTTC. Translated: CASSNLAGGDEQYF.

In this sample, this clone turned up once. The J gene is TRBJ1-5, the V gene TRBV7-8, with 8 bases lining up with TRBD1. The CDR3 covers 15 residues. CDR1 and CDR2 from the germline V gene are SGHVS and FQNEAQ. The junction had 5 bases not matched to a gene; V was cut back by 5 bases and J by 2 bases. The CDR3 DNA is TGTGCCAGCAGCCTTACAGGGGGGCGCAATCAGCCCCAGCATTTT. This codes for CASSLTGGRNQPQHF.

This clone was seen only once. The chain uses TRBV28 and TRBJ2-7; 9 bases are a match to TRBD1. Germline V gene sequence: CDR1 MDHEN, CDR2 SYDVKM. The CDR3 has 14 amino acids. After removal of 3 bases from V and 5 bases from J, the junction contained 5 bases not matched to a gene. CDR3 nucleotides: TGTGCCAGCAGTTTTCCGGACAGGGGCCACGAGCAGTACTTC. This translates into CASSFPDRGHEQYF. Supplemented by reference TRBV28 and TRBJ2-7, the full variable domain reads DVKVTQSSRYLVKRTGEKVFLECVQDMDHENMFWYRQDPGLGLRLIYFSYDVKMKEKGDIPEGYSVSREKKERFSLILESASTNQTSMYLCASSFPDRGHEQYFGPGTRLTVT.

This chain connects TRBV18 to TRBJ1-2; TRBD1 might be the D (6 bases). The germline CDR1 and CDR2 sequences are KGHSH and LQKENI. The CDR3 is 15 amino acids. V shed 3 bases and J shed 2 bases, with 13 bases lying between them. The CDR3 DNA sequence: TGTGCCAGCTCACCCTCCGGGACATTGAACTATGGCTACACCTTC. Translating gives CASSPSGTLNYGYTF.

The chain couples TRBV7-9 to TRBJ1-2; a possible D gene is TRBD1 (6 bases). Germline loops: CDR1 SEHNR, CDR2 FQNEAQ (reference sequence). The CDR3 totals 15 residues. The V and J ends lost 0 bases and 0 bases respectively, with 8 bases between them. CDR3 DNA sequence: TGTGCCAGCAGCTTAGCGGGGGCGACTAACTATGGCTACACCTTC. This codes for CASSLAGATNYGYTF.

In its sample, this clone was seen once. The chain recombines TRBV28 with TRBJ2-3; 11 bases map to TRBD2. Germline lookup yields CDR1 MDHEN and CDR2 SYDVKM. The CDR3 sequence is 15 residues long. Trimming at V came to 11 bases and at J to 4 bases, leaving 11 bases not matched to a gene. This CDR3 is CAGRPNSGRADTQYF. As DNA, the CDR3 is TGTGCCGGCCGGCCAAATAGCGGGAGGGCAGATACGCAGTATTTT.

This clone was recorded a few times. The J gene is TRBJ1-4, the V gene TRBV29-1; possibly TRBD1 for D (6 bases). CDR3 length: 12 residues. Trimming removed 5 bases from V and 7 bases from J, with 11 bases in between. Per germline, CDR1 SQVTM and CDR2 ANQGSEA. The CDR3 loop is CSVQTGSEKLFF. The CDR3 DNA is TGCAGCGTTCAGACAGGTTCTGAAAAACTGTTTTTT.

V and J are TRBV23-1 and TRBJ2-7; 7 bases are a match to TRBD1. TRBV23-1 is flagged as an ORF with uncertain function. V lost 6 bases to trimming and J lost 5 bases; unmatched junction nucleotides: 10. This CDR3 has 14 amino acids. CDR3 nucleotide sequence: TGCGCCAGCAGGGAACAGGGGAAATTCGACGAGCAGTACTTC. Translated, it gives CASREQGKFDEQYF.